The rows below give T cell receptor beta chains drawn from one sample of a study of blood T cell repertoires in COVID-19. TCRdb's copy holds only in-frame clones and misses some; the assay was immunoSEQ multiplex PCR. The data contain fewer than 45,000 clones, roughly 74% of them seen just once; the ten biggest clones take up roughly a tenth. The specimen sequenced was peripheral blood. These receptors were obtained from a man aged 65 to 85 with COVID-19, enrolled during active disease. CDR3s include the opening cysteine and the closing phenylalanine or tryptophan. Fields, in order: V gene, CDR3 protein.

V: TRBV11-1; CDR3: CASSFRDTSYEQYF
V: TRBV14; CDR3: CASSQEAGAARTGELFF
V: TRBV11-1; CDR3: CASSSRDGSSYEQYF
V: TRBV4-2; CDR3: CASSSLWREGSYEQYF
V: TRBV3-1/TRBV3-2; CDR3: CASSLTRNTEAFF
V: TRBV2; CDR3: CASSEGGLNSGNTIYF
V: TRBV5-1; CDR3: CASSPGLAVGYEQYF
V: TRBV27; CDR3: CASRHLIRGGRAAYEQYF
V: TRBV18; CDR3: CASSPGTGRVGEQFF
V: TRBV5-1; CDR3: CASTEDRANYGYTF
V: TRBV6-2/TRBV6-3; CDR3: CASSPRTLPRYEQYF
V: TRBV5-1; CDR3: CASSLDRGDQPQHF
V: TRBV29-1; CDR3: CSVKRGGRGDTQYF
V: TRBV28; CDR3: CASSLLGPYNEQFF
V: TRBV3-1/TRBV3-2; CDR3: CASSPTGGGEQYF
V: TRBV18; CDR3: CASSSTSGSNEQFF
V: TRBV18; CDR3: CASTRGEGYEQYF
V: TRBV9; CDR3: CASRGQGGGELFF
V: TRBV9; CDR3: CASSVGQPTDTQYF
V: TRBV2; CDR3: CASSEARLTGGYRAKNIQYF
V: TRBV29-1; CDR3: CSVTRTGKLAGGYSYEQYF
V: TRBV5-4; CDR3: CASSLVTLSSYNEQFF
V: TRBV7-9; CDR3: CASSLARGLSGELFF
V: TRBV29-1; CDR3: CSVAASGGFGELFF
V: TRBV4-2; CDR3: CASRGLASGNTIYF
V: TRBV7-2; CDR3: CASSLLTGGQNYGYTF
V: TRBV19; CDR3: CASTERQTNQPQHF
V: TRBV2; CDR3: CASGGAFTDTQYF
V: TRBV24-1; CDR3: CATSDHPTSGRNNEQFF
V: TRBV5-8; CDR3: CASSSGPIRTGFPF
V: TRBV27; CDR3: CASSPRAGTGNNSPLHF
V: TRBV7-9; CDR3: CASSPAVAGDGEQYF
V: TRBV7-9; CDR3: CASSSQIHLGDTQYF
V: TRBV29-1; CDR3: CSARDRGNGNTIYF
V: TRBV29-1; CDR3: CSVLDRGGFEQYF
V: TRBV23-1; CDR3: CASSQPEAGAVDEKLFF
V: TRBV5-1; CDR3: CASSLPSGATGELFF
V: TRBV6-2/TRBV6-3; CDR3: CASSYSPPSSYNEQFF
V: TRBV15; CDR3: CATSRDRVRANEQFF
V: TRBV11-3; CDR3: CASSGQGALTGELFF
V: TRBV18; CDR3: CASSPGAQNTEAFF
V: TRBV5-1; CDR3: CASSWGQTYEQYF
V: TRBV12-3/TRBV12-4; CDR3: CASSGTVKTQYF
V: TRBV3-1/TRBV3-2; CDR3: CASSQGRRDEQFF
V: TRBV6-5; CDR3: CASSWRGEPTDTQYF
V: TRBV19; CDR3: CASSTNRGTTYNEQFF
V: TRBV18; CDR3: CASSPSGQGIGEAFF
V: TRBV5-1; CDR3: CASSLGQGGKEKLFF
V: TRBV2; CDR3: CASSDLQGLARETQYF